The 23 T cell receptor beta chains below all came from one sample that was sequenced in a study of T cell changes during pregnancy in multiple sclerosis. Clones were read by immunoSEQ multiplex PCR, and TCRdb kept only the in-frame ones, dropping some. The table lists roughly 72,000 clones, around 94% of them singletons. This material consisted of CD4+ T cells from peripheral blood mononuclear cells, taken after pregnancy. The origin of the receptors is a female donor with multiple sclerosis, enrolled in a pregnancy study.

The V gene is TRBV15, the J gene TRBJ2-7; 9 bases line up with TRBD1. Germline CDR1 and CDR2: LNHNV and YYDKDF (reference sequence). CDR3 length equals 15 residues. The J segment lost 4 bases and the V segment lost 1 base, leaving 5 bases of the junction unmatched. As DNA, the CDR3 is TGTGCCACCAGCAGAGCGGAACAGGGGGCGTACGAGCAGTACTTC. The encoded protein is CATSRAEQGAYEQYF.

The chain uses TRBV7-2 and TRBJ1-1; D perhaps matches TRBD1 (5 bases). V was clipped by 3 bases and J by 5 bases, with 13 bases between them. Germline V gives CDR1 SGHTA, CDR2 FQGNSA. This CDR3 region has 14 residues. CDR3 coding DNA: TGTGCCAGCAGCTTCCGGCGGGGGGGGACTGAAGCTTTCTTT. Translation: CASSFRRGGTEAFF.

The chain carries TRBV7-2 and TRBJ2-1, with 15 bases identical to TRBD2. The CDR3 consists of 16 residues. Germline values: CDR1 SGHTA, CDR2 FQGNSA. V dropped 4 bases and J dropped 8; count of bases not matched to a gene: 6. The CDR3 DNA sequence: TGTGCCAGCAGCTGGACTAGCGGGAGGGCCCCATATGAGCAGTTCTTC. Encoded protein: CASSWTSGRAPYEQFF.

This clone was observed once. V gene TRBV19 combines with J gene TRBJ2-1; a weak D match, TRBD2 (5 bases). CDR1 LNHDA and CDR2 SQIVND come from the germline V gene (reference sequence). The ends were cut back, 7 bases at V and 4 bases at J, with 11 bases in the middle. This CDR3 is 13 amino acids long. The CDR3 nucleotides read TGTGCCAGTATCGACCGGGGTTACAATGAGCAGTTCTTC. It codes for CASIDRGYNEQFF.

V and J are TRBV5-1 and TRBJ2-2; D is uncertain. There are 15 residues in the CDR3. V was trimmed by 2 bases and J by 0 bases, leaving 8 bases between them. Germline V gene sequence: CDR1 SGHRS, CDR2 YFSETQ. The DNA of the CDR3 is TGCGCCAGCAGCTTTGGAGATGCGAACACCGGGGAGCTGTTTTTT. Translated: CASSFGDANTGELFF. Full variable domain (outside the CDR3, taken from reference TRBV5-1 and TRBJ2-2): KAGVTQTPRYLIKTRGQQVTLSCSPISGHRSVSWYQQTPGQGLQFLFEYFSETQRNKGNFPGRFSGRQFSNSRSEMNVSTLELGDSALYLCASSFGDANTGELFFGEGSRLTVL.

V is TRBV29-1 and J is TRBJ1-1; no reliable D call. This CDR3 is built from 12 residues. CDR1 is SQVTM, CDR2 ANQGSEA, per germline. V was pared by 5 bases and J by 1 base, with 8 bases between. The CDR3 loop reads CSVHNPNTEAFF. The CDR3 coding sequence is TGCAGCGTTCACAACCCGAACACTGAAGCTTTCTTT.

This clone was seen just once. CDR3 residues: CASSARGETTDTQYF. Written as DNA, the CDR3 is TGTGCCAGCAGTGCACGCGGGGAGACGACAGATACGCAGTATTTT. V and J are TRBV27 and TRBJ2-3; D perhaps matches TRBD2 (6 bases). The V end was cut by 5 bases, the J end by 3 bases, with 15 bases between. This CDR3 has 15 residues. Germline V gives CDR1 MNHEY, CDR2 SMNVEV (reference sequence).

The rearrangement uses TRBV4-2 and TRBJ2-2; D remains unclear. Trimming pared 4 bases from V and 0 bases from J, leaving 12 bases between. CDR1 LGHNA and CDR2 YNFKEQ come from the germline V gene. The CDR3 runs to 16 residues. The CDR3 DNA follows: TGTGCCAGCAGCCCCCTCTGGAGCGCGAACACCGGGGAGCTGTTTTTT. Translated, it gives CASSPLWSANTGELFF.

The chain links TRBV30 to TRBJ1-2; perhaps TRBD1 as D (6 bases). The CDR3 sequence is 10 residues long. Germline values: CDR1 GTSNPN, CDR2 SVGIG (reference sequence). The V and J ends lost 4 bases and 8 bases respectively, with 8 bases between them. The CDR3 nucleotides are TGTGCCTGGATCAGGGGAGGCTACACCTTC. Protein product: CAWIRGGYTF.

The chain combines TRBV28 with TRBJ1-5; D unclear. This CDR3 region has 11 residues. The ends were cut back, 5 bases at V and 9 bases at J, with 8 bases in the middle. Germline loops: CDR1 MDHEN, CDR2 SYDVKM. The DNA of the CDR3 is TGTGCCAGCAGTACCGGTTCGCCCCAGCATTTT. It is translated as CASSTGSPQHF.

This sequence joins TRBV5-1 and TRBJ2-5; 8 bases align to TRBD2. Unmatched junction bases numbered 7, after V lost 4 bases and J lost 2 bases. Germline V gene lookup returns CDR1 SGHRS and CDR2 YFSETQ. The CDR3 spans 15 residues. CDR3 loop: CASSLSGTPQETQYF. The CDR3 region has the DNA TGCGCCAGCAGCCTTAGCGGGACACCTCAAGAGACCCAGTACTTC. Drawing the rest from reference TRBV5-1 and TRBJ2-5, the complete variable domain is KAGVTQTPRYLIKTRGQQVTLSCSPISGHRSVSWYQQTPGQGLQFLFEYFSETQRNKGNFPGRFSGRQFSNSRSEMNVSTLELGDSALYLCASSLSGTPQETQYFGPGTRLLVL.

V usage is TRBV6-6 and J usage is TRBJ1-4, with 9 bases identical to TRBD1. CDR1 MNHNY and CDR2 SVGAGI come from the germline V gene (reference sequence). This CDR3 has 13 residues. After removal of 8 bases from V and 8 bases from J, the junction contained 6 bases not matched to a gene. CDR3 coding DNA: TGTGCCAGCCTGACAGGGGGTAGAGAAAAACTGTTTTTT. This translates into CASLTGGREKLFF.

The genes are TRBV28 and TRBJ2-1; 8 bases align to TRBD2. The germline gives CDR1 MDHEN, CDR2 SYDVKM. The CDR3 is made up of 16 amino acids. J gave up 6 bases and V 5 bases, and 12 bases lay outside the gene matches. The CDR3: CASSPPGLGTLNEQFF. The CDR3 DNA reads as TGTGCCAGCAGTCCCCCGGGACTAGGGACACTCAATGAGCAGTTCTTC.

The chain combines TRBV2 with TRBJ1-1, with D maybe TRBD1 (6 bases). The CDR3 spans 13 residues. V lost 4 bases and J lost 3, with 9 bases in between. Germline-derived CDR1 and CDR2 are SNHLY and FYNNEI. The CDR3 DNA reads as TGTGCCAGCAGTGTAGGGGGGGACACTGAAGCTTTCTTT. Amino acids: CASSVGGDTEAFF.

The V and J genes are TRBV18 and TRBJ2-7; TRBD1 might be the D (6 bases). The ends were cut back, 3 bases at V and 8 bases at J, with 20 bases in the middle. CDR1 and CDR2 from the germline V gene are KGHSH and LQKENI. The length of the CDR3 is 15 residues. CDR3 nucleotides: TGTGCCAGCTCACCGGGGGACAAATTACGCGTCCAGCAGTACTTC. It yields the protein CASSPGDKLRVQQYF.

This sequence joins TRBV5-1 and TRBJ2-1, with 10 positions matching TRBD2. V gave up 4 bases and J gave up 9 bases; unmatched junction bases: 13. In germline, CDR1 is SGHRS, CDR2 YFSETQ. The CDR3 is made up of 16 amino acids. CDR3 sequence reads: CASSPPSLAGVGEQFF. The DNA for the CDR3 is TGCGCCAGCAGCCCGCCCAGTCTAGCGGGAGTAGGTGAGCAGTTCTTC. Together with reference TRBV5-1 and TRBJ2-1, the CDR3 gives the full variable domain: KAGVTQTPRYLIKTRGQQVTLSCSPISGHRSVSWYQQTPGQGLQFLFEYFSETQRNKGNFPGRFSGRQFSNSRSEMNVSTLELGDSALYLCASSPPSLAGVGEQFFGPGTRLTVL.

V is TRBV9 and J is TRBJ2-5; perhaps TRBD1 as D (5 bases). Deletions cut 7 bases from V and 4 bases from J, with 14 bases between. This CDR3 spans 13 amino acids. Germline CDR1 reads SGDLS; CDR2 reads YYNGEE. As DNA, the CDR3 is TGTGCCAGCGGCTGGGGTGGGGCAGAGACCCAGTACTTC. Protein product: CASGWGGAETQYF.

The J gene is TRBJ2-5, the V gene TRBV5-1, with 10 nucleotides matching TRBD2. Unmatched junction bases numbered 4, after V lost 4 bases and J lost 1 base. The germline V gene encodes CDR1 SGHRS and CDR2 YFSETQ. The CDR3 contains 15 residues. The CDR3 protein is CASSPWTSGQETQYF. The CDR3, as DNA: TGCGCCAGCAGCCCCTGGACTAGCGGCCAAGAGACCCAGTACTTC.

DNA of the CDR3: TGCAGCGTAAGGACAGGGGGTGAGACCCAGTACTTC. Protein product: CSVRTGGETQYF. V gene TRBV29-1 combines with J gene TRBJ2-5; 10 positions match TRBD1. V dropped 6 bases and J dropped 5; count of bases not matched to a gene: 3. The germline V gene encodes CDR1 SQVTM and CDR2 ANQGSEA. The CDR3 is 12 amino acids.

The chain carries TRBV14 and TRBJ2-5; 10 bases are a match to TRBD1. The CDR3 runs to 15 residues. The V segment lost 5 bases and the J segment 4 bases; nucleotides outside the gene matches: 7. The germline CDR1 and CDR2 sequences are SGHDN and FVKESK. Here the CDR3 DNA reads TGTGCCAGCAGCGTTCGGACAGGGGGGGCAGAGACCCAGTACTTC. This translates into CASSVRTGGAETQYF.

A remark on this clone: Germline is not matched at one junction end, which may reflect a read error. The CDR3 loop reads CAGSVAGRGYEKLFF. CDR3 sequence (DNA): TGTGCCGGCAGTGTAGCAGGGAGGGGATATGAAAAACTGTTTTTT. J is TRBJ1-4 and V is TRBV28; possible D gene TRBD1, 5 bases. Germline V CDR1 and CDR2: MDHEN, SYDVKM. The CDR3 is 15 residues long.

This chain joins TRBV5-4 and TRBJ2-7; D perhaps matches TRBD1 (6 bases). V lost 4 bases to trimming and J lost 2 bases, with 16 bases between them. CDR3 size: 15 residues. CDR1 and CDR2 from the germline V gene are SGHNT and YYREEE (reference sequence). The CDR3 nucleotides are TGTGCCAGCAGCCCAGGACAGTCCACGCCCTACGAGCAGTACTTC. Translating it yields CASSPGQSTPYEQYF.

The CDR3, as DNA: TGCAGCGTTGTTAGTCGGGACAGAGTTGAGCAGTTCTTC. Protein: CSVVSRDRVEQFF. This chain joins TRBV29-1 and TRBJ2-1; TRBD1 aligns across 7 bases. V was clipped by 4 bases and J by 9 bases; unmatched bases: 9. The CDR3 runs to 13 residues. Looked up from germline, CDR1 is SQVTM and CDR2 is ANQGSEA.